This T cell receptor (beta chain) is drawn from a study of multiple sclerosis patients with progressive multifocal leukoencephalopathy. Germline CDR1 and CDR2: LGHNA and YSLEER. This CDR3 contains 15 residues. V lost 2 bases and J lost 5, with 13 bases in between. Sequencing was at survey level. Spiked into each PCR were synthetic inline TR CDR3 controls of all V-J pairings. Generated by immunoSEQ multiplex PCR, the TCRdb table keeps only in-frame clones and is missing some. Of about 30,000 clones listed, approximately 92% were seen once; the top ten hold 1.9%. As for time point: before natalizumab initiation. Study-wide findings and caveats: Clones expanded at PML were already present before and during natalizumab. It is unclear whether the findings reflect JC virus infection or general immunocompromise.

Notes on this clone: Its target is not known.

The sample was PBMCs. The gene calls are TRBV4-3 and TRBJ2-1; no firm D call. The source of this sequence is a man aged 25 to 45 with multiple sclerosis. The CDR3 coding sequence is TGCGCCAGCAGCCAAATGGAAGTGAACCACAATGAGCAGTTCTTC. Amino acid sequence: CASSQMEVNHNEQFF.